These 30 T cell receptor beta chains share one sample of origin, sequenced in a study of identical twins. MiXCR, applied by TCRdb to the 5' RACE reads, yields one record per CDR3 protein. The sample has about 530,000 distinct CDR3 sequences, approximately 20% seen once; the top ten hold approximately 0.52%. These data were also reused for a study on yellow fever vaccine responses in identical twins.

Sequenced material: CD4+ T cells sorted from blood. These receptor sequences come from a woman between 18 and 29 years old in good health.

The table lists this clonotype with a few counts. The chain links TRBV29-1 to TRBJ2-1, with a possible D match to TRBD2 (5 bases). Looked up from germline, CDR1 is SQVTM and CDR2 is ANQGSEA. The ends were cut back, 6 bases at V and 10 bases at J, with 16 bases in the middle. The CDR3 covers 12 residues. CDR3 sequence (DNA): TGCAGCGTCCGGGATCCTATAGGGGAGCAGTTCTTC. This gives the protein CSVRDPIGEQFF.

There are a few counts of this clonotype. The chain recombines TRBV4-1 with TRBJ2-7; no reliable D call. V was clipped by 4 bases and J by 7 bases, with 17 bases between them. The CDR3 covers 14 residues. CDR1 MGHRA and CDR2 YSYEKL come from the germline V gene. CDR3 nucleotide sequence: TGCGCCAGCAGCCCGCAATTGTCGGGTGTGGAGCAGTACTTC. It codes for CASSPQLSGVEQYF.

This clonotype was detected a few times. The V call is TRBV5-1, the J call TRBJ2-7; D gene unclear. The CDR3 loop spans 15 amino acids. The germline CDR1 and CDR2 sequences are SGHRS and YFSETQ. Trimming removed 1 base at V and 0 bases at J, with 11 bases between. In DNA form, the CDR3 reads TGCGCCAGCAGCTTGAGCTTAGGGCCCTCCTACGAGCAGTACTTC. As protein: CASSLSLGPSYEQYF.

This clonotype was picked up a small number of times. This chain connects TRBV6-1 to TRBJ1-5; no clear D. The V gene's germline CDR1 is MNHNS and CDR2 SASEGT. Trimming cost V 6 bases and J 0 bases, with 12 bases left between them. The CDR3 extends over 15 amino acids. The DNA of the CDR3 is TGTGCCAGCAGGCCCGGACGGACTAGCAATCAGCCCCAGCATTTT. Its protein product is CASRPGRTSNQPQHF.

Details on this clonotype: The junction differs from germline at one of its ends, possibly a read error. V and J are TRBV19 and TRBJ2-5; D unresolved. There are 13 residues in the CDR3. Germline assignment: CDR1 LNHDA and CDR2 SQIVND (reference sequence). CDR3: CASTAVHQETQHF. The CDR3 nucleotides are TGTGCCAGTACGGCGGTGCATCAAGAGACCCAGCACTTC.

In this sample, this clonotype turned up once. CDR3 in amino acids: CATRDRKETQYF. The CDR3 DNA reads TGTGCCACCAGGGACAGGAAAGAGACCCAGTACTTC. This sequence joins TRBV24-1 and TRBJ2-5; 7 bases match TRBD1. This CDR3 region has 12 residues. Trimming removed 7 bases from V and 3 bases from J; junction bases left unmatched: 1. Germline V gives CDR1 KGHDR, CDR2 SFDVKD.

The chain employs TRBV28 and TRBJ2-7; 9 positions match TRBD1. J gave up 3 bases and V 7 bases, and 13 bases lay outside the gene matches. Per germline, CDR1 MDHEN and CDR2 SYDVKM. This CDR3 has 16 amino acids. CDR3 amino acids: CASKTPFGTGHYEQYF. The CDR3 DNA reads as TGTGCCAGCAAAACGCCCTTCGGGACAGGGCACTACGAGCAGTACTTC.

In nucleotides, the CDR3 is TGCAGTGCTAGAGATCAGCAGGGTGCCACTGGGGCCAACGTCCTGACTTTC. It is translated as CSARDQQGATGANVLTF. This chain connects TRBV20-1 to TRBJ2-6; D perhaps matches TRBD1 (5 bases). This CDR3 has 17 amino acids. Germline loops: CDR1 DFQATT, CDR2 SNEGSKA (reference sequence). V was trimmed by 0 bases and J by 2 bases, leaving 14 bases between them.

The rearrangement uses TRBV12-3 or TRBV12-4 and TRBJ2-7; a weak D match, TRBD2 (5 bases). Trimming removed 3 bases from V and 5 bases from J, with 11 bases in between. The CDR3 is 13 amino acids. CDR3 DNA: TGTGCCAGCAGTTTTGGGAGTAGGGACGAGCAGTACTTC. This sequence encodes CASSFGSRDEQYF.

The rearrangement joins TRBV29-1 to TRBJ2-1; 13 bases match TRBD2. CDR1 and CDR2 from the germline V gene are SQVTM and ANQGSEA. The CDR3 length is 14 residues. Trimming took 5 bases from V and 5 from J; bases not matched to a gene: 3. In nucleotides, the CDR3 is TGCAGCGTTCAGGGACTAGCGGGAAACAATGAGCAGTTCTTC. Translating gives CSVQGLAGNNEQFF.

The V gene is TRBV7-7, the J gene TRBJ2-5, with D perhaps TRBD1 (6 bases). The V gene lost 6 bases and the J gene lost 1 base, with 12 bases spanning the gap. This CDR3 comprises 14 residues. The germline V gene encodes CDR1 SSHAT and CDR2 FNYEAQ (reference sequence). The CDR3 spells CASRSGQRQETQYF. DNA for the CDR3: TGTGCCAGCAGATCCGGACAGCGCCAAGAGACCCAGTACTTC.

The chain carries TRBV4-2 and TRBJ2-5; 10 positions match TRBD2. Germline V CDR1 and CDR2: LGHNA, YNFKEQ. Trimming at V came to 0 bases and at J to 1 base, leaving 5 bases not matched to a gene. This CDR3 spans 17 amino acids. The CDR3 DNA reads TGTGCCAGCAGCCAAGATAGAGCTAGCGGGGGCCAAGAGACCCAGTACTTC. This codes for CASSQDRASGGQETQYF.

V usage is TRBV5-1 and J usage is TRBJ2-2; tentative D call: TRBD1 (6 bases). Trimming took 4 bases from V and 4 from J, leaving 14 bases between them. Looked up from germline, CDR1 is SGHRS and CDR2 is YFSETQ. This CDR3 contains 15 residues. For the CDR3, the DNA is TGCGCCAGCAGCAAGGGCACAGGGAGCACCGGGGAGCTGTTTTTT. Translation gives CASSKGTGSTGELFF.

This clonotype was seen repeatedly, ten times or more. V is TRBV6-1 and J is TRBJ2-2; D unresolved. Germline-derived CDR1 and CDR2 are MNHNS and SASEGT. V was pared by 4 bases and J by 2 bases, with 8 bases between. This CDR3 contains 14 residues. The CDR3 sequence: CASSAKPNTGELFF. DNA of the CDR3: TGTGCCAGCAGTGCAAAGCCAAACACCGGGGAGCTGTTTTTT.

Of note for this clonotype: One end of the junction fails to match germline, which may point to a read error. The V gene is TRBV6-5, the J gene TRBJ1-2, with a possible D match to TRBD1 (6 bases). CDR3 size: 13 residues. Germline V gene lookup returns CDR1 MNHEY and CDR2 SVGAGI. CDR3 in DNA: TGTGCCAGCAGTGACTCACAGGGTTTTGGCTACACCTTC. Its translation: CASSDSQGFGYTF.

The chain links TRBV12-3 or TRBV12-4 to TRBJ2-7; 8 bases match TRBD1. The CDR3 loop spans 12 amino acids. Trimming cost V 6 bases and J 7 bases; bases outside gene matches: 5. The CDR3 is CASSQGALEQYF. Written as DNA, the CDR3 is TGTGCCAGCAGCCAGGGGGCTTTGGAGCAGTACTTC.

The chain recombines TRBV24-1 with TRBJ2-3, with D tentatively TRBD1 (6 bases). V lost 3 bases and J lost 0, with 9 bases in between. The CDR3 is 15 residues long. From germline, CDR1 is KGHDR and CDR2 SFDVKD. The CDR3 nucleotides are TGTGCCACCAGTGATCCCGGACAGAGCACAGATACGCAGTATTTT. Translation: CATSDPGQSTDTQYF.

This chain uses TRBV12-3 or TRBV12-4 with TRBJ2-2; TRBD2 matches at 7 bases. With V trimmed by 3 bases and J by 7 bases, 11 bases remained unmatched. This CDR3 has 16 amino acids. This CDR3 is CASSFWREGLGGELFF. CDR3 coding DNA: TGTGCCAGCAGTTTTTGGAGGGAGGGCCTCGGCGGGGAGCTGTTTTTT.

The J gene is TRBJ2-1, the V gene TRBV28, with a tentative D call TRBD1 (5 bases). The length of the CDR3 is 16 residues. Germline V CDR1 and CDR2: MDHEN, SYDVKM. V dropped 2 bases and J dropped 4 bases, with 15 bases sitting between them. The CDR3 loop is CASSLARQTVYNEQFF. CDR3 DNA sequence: TGTGCCAGCAGTTTAGCTAGACAGACAGTTTACAATGAGCAGTTCTTC. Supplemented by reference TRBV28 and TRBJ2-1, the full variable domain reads DVKVTQSSRYLVKRTGEKVFLECVQDMDHENMFWYRQDPGLGLRLIYFSYDVKMKEKGDIPEGYSVSREKKERFSLILESASTNQTSMYLCASSLARQTVYNEQFFGPGTRLTVL.

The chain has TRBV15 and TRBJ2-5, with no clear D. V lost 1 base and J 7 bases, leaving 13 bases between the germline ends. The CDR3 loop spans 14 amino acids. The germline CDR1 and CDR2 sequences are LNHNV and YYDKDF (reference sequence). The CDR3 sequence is CATSRAVDSMTQYF. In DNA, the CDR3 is TGTGCCACCAGCAGAGCGGTAGACTCCATGACCCAGTACTTC.

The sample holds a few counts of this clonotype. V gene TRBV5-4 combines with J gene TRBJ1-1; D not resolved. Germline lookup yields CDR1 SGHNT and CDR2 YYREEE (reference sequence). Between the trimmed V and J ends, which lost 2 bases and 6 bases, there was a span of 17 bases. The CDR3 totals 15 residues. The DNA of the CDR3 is TGTGCCAGCAGCTTCGGGGAGCCTTCCCAATCTGAAGCTTTCTTT. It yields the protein CASSFGEPSQSEAFF. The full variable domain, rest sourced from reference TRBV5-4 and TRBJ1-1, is ETGVTQSPTHLIKTRGQQVTLRCSSQSGHNTVSWYQQALGQGPQFIFQYYREEENGRGNFPPRFSGLQFPNYSSELNVNALELDDSALYLCASSFGEPSQSEAFFGQGTRLTVV.

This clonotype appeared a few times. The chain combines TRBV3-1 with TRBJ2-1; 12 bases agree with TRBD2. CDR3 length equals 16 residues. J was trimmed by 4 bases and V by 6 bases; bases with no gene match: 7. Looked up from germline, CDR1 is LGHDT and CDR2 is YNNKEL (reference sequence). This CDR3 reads CASSRLTSGRYNEQFF. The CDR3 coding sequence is TGTGCCAGCAGTCGGCTGACTAGCGGGAGATACAATGAGCAGTTCTTC.

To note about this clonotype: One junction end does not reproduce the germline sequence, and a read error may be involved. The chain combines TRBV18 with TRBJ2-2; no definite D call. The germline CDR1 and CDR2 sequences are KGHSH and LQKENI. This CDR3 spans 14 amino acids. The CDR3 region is CASSPLQNSGELFF. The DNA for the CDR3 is TGTGCCAGCTCACCACTGCAGAACTCCGGGGAGCTGTTTTTT.

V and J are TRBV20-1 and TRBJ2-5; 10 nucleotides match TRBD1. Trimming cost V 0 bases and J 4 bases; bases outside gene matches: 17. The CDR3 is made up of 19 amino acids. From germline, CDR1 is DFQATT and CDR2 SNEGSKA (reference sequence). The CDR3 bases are TGCAGTGCTAGAGACCTTAGCCGGCCCATGACAGGGGGCATAGAGACCCAGTACTTC. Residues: CSARDLSRPMTGGIETQYF.

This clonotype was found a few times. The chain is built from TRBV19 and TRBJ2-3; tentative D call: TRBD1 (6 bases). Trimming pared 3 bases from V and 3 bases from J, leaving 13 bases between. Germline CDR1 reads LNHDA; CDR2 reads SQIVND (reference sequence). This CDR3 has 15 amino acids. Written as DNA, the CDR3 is TGTGCCAGTAGTATCGTTGGCAGGGGTACAGATACGCAGTATTTT. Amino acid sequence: CASSIVGRGTDTQYF. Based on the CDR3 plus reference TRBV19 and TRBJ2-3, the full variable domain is DGGITQSPKYLFRKEGQNVTLSCEQNLNHDAMYWYRQDPGQGLRLIYYSQIVNDFQKGDIAEGYSVSREKKESFPLTVTSAQKNPTAFYLCASSIVGRGTDTQYFGPGTRLTVL.

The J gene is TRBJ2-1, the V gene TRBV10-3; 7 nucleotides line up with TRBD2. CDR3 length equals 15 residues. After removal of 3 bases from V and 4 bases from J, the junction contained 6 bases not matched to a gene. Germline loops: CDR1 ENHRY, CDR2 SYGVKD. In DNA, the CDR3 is TGTGCCATCAGTGATAAACTAGCGATGTACAATGAGCAGTTCTTC. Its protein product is CAISDKLAMYNEQFF.

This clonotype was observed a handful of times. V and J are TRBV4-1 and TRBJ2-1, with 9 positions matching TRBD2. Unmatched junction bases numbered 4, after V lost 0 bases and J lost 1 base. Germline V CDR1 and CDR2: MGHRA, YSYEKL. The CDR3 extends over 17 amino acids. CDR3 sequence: CASSQDLTSGSYNEQFF. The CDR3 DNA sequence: TGCGCCAGCAGCCAAGATCTGACTAGCGGATCCTACAATGAGCAGTTCTTC.

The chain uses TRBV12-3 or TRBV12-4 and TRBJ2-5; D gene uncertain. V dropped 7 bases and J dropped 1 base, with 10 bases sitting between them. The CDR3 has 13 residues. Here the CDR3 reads CASTTGVQETQYF. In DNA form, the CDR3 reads TGTGCCAGCACCACCGGCGTCCAAGAGACCCAGTACTTC.

The CDR3 DNA reads TGCGCCAGCAGCCAAGTGGGGTGGGGGGCTTTCTTT. Translating gives CASSQVGWGAFF. The chain carries TRBV4-1 and TRBJ1-1, with a possible D match to TRBD1 (5 bases). This CDR3 spans 12 amino acids. V was clipped by 1 base and J by 11 bases, with 11 bases between them. Germline CDR1 MGHRA, CDR2 YSYEKL.

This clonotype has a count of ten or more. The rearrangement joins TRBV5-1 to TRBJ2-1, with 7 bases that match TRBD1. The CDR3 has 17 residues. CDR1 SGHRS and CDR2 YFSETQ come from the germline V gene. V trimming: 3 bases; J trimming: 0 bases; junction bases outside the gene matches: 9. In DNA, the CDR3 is TGCGCCAGCAGCTCGAGACAGGGTCCTGACTCCTACAATGAGCAGTTCTTC. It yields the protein CASSSRQGPDSYNEQFF.